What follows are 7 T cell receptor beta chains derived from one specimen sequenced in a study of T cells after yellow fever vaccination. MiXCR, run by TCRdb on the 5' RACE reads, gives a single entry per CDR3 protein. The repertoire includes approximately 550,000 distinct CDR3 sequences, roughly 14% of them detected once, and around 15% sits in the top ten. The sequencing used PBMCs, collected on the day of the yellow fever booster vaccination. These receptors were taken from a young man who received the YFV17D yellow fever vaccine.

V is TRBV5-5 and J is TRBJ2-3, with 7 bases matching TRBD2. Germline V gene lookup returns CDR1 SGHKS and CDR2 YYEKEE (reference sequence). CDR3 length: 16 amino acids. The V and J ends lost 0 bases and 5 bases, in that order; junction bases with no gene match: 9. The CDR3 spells CASSLVYPGGGDTQYF. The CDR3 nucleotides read TGTGCCAGCAGCTTGGTCTATCCGGGAGGAGGAGATACGCAGTATTTT.

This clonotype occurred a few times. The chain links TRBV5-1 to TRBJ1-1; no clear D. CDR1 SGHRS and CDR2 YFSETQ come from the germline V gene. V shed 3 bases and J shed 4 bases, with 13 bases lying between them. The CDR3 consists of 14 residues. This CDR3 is CASSSLVEGTEAFF. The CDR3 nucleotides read TGCGCCAGCAGCTCTTTAGTTGAGGGCACTGAAGCTTTCTTT.

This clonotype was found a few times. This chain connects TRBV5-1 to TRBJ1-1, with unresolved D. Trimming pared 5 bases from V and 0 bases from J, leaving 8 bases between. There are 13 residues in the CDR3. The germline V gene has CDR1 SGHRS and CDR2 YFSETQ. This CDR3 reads CASRGGLNTEAFF. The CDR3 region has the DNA TGCGCCAGCAGGGGCGGACTGAACACTGAAGCTTTCTTT.

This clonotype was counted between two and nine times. The CDR3 bases are TGTGCCACCAGCAAGGGCGACGCCACAGATACGCAGTATTTT. Translation: CATSKGDATDTQYF. The gene calls are TRBV15 and TRBJ2-3, with D unclear. The CDR3 is 14 residues long. Germline V lookup: CDR1 LNHNV, CDR2 YYDKDF (reference sequence). The germline V and J ends were trimmed by 4 bases and 2 bases, with 10 bases remaining between them.

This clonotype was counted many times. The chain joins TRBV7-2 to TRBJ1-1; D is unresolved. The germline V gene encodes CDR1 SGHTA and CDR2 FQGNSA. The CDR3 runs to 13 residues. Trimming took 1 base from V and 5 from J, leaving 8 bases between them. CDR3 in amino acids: CASSLGYGTEAFF. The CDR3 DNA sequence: TGTGCCAGCAGCTTAGGATACGGAACTGAAGCTTTCTTT.

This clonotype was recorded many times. The CDR3 DNA follows: TGCGCCAGCAGCCAGGCACAGGGGGCAGCCTACGAGCAGTACTTC. Amino acids: CASSQAQGAAYEQYF. V usage is TRBV4-3 and J usage is TRBJ2-7, with TRBD1 matching over 9 bases. Unmatched junction bases numbered 5, after V lost 3 bases and J lost 2 bases. Germline V lookup: CDR1 LGHNA, CDR2 YSLEER. The CDR3 has 15 amino acids.

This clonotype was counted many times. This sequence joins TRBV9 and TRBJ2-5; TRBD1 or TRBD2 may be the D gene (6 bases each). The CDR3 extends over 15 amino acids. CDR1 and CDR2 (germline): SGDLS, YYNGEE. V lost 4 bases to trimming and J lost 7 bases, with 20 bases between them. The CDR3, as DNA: TGTGCCAGCAGCTACTCTAGGGACATCGGGGGGACCCAGTACTTC. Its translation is CASSYSRDIGGTQYF.